This T cell receptor beta chain was captured by sequencing in a study of monozygotic twins with inflammatory bowel disease. General study points: Results did not support any single strong IBD-associated signal or clonotype. Fewer clonotypes were shared with others by IBD patients than by healthy twins, especially with disease activity.

Per TCR library, 3500 ng of total RNA was used. During cDNA synthesis, UMIs that each contained a 6-nucleotide sample barcode were added by means of template switching. TCRdb reprocessed the 5' RACE reads, with one entry per CDR3 protein and no DNA. Its table records 350,000 to 550,000 distinct CDR3 sequences. A remark on this clonotype: Its antigen is as yet unknown.

The CDR3 spans 14 residues. Per germline, CDR1 LGHDT and CDR2 YNNKEL (reference sequence). V gene TRBV3-1 combines with J gene TRBJ1-1; TCRdb designates TRBD1, a call that cannot be tested without DNA. Sample: blood. The source of this sequence is a human donor with ulcerative colitis or Crohn's disease, or a healthy co-twin of an affected twin (not recorded which). CDR3 amino acids: CASSIWGGNTEAFF.